The clone carrying this T cell receptor beta chain has a count of ten or more. Using its own MiXCR run on the 5' RACE reads, TCRdb lists one record per CDR3 protein. The table records tens of thousands of distinct CDR3 sequences, approximately 5.4% of them present only once. The data stem from a study of spatial heterogeneity in lung cancer. With V trimmed by 5 bases and J by 2 bases, 4 bases remained unmatched. The CDR3 contains 14 residues. The germline gives CDR1 SEHNR, CDR2 FQNEAQ (reference sequence). Noted time point: blood at routine non-recurrence follow-up after resection. No cell sorting; template was whole RNA from tumor, lung tissue or PBMC.

The source material was PBMCs, sampled at follow-up. This sequence originates from a male donor with early-stage non-small cell lung cancer. V and J are TRBV7-9 and TRBJ2-7, with 9 nucleotides matching TRBD1. DNA for the CDR3: TGTGCCAGCAGCCCCAGACAGGGGGCCTACGAGCAGTACGTC. Amino acids: CASSPRQGAYEQYV.